This entry lists 15 T cell receptor beta chains sequenced from one sample in a study of blood T cells in healthy people across ages (dated by TCRdb to about 2015). The library was prepared using 5' RACE. This sample was sequenced with an Illumina HiSeq 2500. A second PCR of about 7 to 12 cycles was performed with a sample-barcoded 5' primer and a J-beta primer mix. In-frame beta chains were kept once TCRdb had trimmed the public reads at Q25 with fastp and called clones with MiXCR. A single entry per CDR3 protein holds the most common genes and DNA from its merged rows. This sample is represented by fewer than 900,000 distinct CDR3 sequences; about 40% of them were singletons. The leading ten clones occupy less than 25% of the sample. Sequencing was carried out using blood. Source of these receptors: a woman aged 55 to 70 in good health.

The chain has TRBV6-5 and TRBJ1-5, with TRBD1 matching 8 bases. From germline, CDR1 is MNHEY and CDR2 SVGAGI. CDR3 length equals 15 residues. Losses at the gene ends were 5 bases for V and 9 bases for J; bases not matched to a gene: 12. The CDR3 reads CASSKRTGSSVPQHF. Written as DNA, the CDR3 is TGTGCCAGCAGTAAAAGGACAGGGTCCAGTGTGCCCCAGCATTTT.

The chain combines TRBV5-1 with TRBJ2-7; 7 bases are a match to TRBD2. Unmatched junction bases numbered 7, after V lost 4 bases and J lost 3 bases. This CDR3 has 14 residues. Looked up from germline, CDR1 is SGHRS and CDR2 is YFSETQ. The CDR3 sequence is CASSGEGPRYEQYF. The CDR3 nucleotides are TGCGCCAGCAGCGGGGAGGGACCCCGCTACGAGCAGTACTTC.

This clonotype was observed a few times. This chain links TRBV6-5 with TRBJ2-1, with D possibly being TRBD2 (6 bases). The germline CDR1 and CDR2 sequences are MNHEY and SVGAGI. The V end was cut by 7 bases, the J end by 15 bases, with 22 bases between. The length of the CDR3 is 13 residues. The CDR3 loop is CASTLGGGINLFF. CDR3 nucleotides: TGTGCCAGCACCCTAGGTGGGGGGATTAATTTGTTCTTC.

In this sample, this clonotype turned up a few times. The chain has TRBV6-5 and TRBJ2-1; the D gene is possibly TRBD1 (6 bases). Trimming pared 0 bases from V and 6 bases from J, leaving 15 bases between. The CDR3 totals 16 residues. Germline CDR1 MNHEY, CDR2 SVGAGI. The CDR3 DNA reads as TGTGCCAGCAGTTACTCGATGGGGACATTGGGCAATGAGCAGTTCTTC. Translating it yields CASSYSMGTLGNEQFF.

The rearrangement joins TRBV12-3 or TRBV12-4 to TRBJ2-2; D is undetermined. This CDR3 comprises 13 residues. Trimming cost V 8 bases and J 2 bases, with 9 bases left between them. The DNA of the CDR3 is TGTGCCAGCGGCCTGACAAACACCGGGGAGCTGTTTTTT. This encodes CASGLTNTGELFF.

The V call is TRBV7-9, the J call TRBJ2-4; TRBD1 matches at 10 bases. The CDR3 spans 14 residues. V shed 5 bases and J 8 bases; nucleotides not matched to a gene: 6. Looked up from germline, CDR1 is SEHNR and CDR2 is FQNEAQ (reference sequence). CDR3 nucleotides: TGTGCCAGCAGCGGGACAGGGGTGGAGGACATTCAGTACTTC. Encoded protein: CASSGTGVEDIQYF. Filled out from reference TRBV7-9 and TRBJ2-4, the complete variable domain reads DTGVSQNPRHKITKRGQNVTFRCDPISEHNRLYWYRQTLGQGPEFLTYFQNEAQLEKSRLLSDRFSAERPKGSFSTLEIQRTEQGDSAMYLCASSGTGVEDIQYFGAGTRLSVL.

V gene TRBV9 combines with J gene TRBJ2-5; no clear D gene. In germline, CDR1 is SGDLS, CDR2 YYNGEE. CDR3 length: 14 residues. Trimming shortened V by 5 bases and J by 1 base, and 12 bases separated the two germline ends. CDR3: CASSDDSTQETQYF. CDR3 nucleotide sequence: TGTGCCAGCAGTGATGACTCGACCCAAGAGACCCAGTACTTC.

The chain is built from TRBV20-1 and TRBJ2-5, with 11 nucleotides matching TRBD1. Unmatched junction bases numbered 11, after V lost 3 bases and J lost 11 bases. CDR3 length: 14 amino acids. Germline V gene data show CDR1 as DFQATT and CDR2 as SNEGSKA (reference sequence). CDR3 bases: TGCAGTGCTAGGGATGGACAGGGGGCCAGGGAGCAGTACTTC. The encoded protein is CSARDGQGAREQYF.

V gene TRBV7-2 combines with J gene TRBJ2-7, with 7 bases that match TRBD2. The CDR3 spans 12 residues. V lost 1 base to trimming and J lost 9 bases; unmatched junction nucleotides: 3. Germline-derived CDR1 and CDR2 are SGHTA and FQGNSA. The CDR3 nucleotides are TGTGCCAGCAGCTTAGGCGGGAGAGGGCAGTACTTC. Amino acids: CASSLGGRGQYF.

V and J are TRBV6-2 or TRBV6-3 and TRBJ2-6; the D call may be TRBD1 or TRBD2 (5 bases each). The length of the CDR3 is 16 residues. Germline lookup yields CDR1 MNHEY and CDR2 SVGEGT. V lost 0 bases and J lost 4, with 10 bases in between. The CDR3 region is CASSYSRGPGANVLTF. CDR3 nucleotide sequence: TGTGCCAGCAGTTACTCCCGGGGACCAGGGGCCAACGTCCTGACTTTC.

The chain couples TRBV20-1 to TRBJ2-3, with unresolved D. The germline V gene encodes CDR1 DFQATT and CDR2 SNEGSKA (reference sequence). The germline V and J ends were trimmed by 5 bases and 1 base, with 10 bases remaining between them. The CDR3 totals 13 residues. CDR3 residues: CSAQQSGTDTQYF. In DNA form, the CDR3 reads TGCAGTGCTCAACAGAGTGGCACAGATACGCAGTATTTT.

The gene calls are TRBV5-1 and TRBJ2-3, with 9 bases aligning to TRBD2. J gave up 4 bases and V 10 bases, and 13 bases lay outside the gene matches. The CDR3 has 15 residues. From germline, CDR1 is SGHRS and CDR2 YFSETQ. CDR3 nucleotide sequence: TGCGCCTCGGGGGAGGCTAGCGGGGTCGCAGATACGCAGTATTTT. Translation gives CASGEASGVADTQYF. Combining the CDR3 with reference TRBV5-1 and TRBJ2-3 gives the whole variable domain KAGVTQTPRYLIKTRGQQVTLSCSPISGHRSVSWYQQTPGQGLQFLFEYFSETQRNKGNFPGRFSGRQFSNSRSEMNVSTLELGDSALYLCASGEASGVADTQYFGPGTRLTVL.

The chain carries TRBV20-1 and TRBJ2-7, with 10 bases matching TRBD1. This CDR3 has 13 residues. Per germline, CDR1 DFQATT and CDR2 SNEGSKA (reference sequence). V gave up 5 bases and J gave up 4 bases; unmatched junction bases: 5. The CDR3 sequence: CSAPGTGVYEQYF. In nucleotides, the CDR3 is TGCAGTGCTCCCGGGACAGGGGTATACGAGCAGTACTTC.

The chain couples TRBV3-1 to TRBJ2-7; 8 bases are shared with TRBD1. The CDR3 sequence is 15 residues long. Germline V lookup: CDR1 LGHDT, CDR2 YNNKEL (reference sequence). V shed 4 bases, J shed 4 bases, and the junction held 9 bases outside the gene matches. This CDR3 is CASSLGQGGPYEQYF. CDR3 bases: TGTGCCAGCAGCCTCGGACAGGGCGGGCCTTACGAGCAGTACTTC.

V usage is TRBV11-2 and J usage is TRBJ2-3; D tentatively reads TRBD1 or TRBD2 (5 bases each). V dropped 1 base and J dropped 8 bases, with 13 bases sitting between them. This CDR3 is built from 14 residues. CDR1 is SGHAT and CDR2 is FQNNGV in the germline V gene. CDR3 loop: CASSLGGSGATQYF. The CDR3 coding sequence is TGTGCCAGCAGCTTAGGTGGATCCGGGGCTACGCAGTATTTT.